This T cell receptor (beta chain) was sequenced for a study of cytomegalovirus exposure and HLA in healthy donors. Study outcomes and limitations: As a later analysis revealed, most CMV-associated TCR beta chains appeared HLA-restricted.

CDR1 and CDR2 (germline): SGHDT, YYEEEE. Trimming cost V 0 bases and J 6 bases, with 7 bases left between them. The CDR3 has 13 residues. Primers for the PCR totalled 60 Vbeta and 13 Jbeta. This table comes from immunoSEQ multiplex PCR, and its TCRdb copy is limited to in-frame clones, with some not included. Of more than 80,000 clones listed, approximately 79% are singletons. To note about this clone: Antigen unknown.

The clonotype was recovered from a woman aged 60-75 years in good health and CMV-seropositive. This sequence joins TRBV5-6 and TRBJ1-5; possibly TRBD1 for D (5 bases). The sequenced sample consisted of PBMCs. The CDR3 loop is CASSLAGVQPQHF. The CDR3 nucleotides are TGTGCCAGCAGCTTGGCGGGGGTTCAGCCCCAGCATTTT.